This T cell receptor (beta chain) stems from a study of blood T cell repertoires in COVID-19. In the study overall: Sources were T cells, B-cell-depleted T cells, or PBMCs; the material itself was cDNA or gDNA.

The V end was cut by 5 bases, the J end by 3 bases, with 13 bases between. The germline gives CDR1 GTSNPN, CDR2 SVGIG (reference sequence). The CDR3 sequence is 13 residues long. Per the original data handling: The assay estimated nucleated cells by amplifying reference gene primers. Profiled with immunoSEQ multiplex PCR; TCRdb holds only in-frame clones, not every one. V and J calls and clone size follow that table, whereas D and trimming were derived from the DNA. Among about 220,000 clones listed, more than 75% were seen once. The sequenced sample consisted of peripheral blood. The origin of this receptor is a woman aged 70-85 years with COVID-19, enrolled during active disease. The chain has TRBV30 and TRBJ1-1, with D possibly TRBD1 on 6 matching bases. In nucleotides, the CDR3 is TGTGCCTGGTTGACAGGCTCCCACACTGAAGCTTTCTTT. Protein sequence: CAWLTGSHTEAFF.